Listed here are 2 T cell receptor beta chains from one sample, sequenced in a study of early T cells in non-severe SARS-CoV-2 infection. MiXCR, applied by TCRdb to the 5' RACE reads, yields one record per CDR3 protein. The sample consists of fewer than 100,000 distinct CDR3 sequences, less than 15% of them appearing once. The specimen was whole blood. The receptors originated from an adult who was a healthcare worker with PCR-confirmed SARS-CoV-2 infection or an uninfected control (not recorded which).

The chain recombines TRBV12-3 or TRBV12-4 with TRBJ1-2; no firm D call. Trimming cost V 4 bases and J 1 base, with 13 bases left between them. The CDR3 runs to 15 residues. CDR3 residues: CASSSGRNINYGYTF. For the CDR3, the DNA is TGTGCCAGCAGTTCCGGCCGAAATATTAACTATGGCTACACCTTC.

The table lists this clonotype with many counts. This sequence joins TRBV14 and TRBJ2-1, with D perhaps matching TRBD2 (7 bases). This CDR3 contains 16 residues. The V end was cut by 2 bases, the J end by 7 bases, with 18 bases between. Germline V CDR1 and CDR2: SGHDN, FVKESK. DNA for the CDR3: TGTGCCAGCAGCCAACATAGGGGGGGGGCGAAAAATGAGCAGTTCTTC. It translates to CASSQHRGGAKNEQFF.